The clone carrying this T cell receptor beta chain was picked up one time. The data were taken from a study of OX40 agonist ivuxolimab in advanced cancers. V shed 4 bases and J 6 bases; nucleotides not matched to a gene: 7. The CDR3 is made up of 16 amino acids. The germline gives CDR1 SGHDT, CDR2 YYEEEE. TCRdb keeps only in-frame clones here, not all; method: immunoSEQ multiplex PCR. The sample records some 44,000 clones, 70% to 90% being singletons. The receptor's source is an adult with an advanced solid tumor such as melanoma, head and neck, liver or kidney cancer. The rearrangement joins TRBV5-6 to TRBJ1-4; the match to TRBD1 covers 12 bases. The input for sequencing was CD4+ or CD8+ T cells sorted from blood, taken in a trial of the OX40 agonist ivuxolimab. The CDR3 DNA follows: TGTGCCAGCAGCAGTGGGACAGGGGGCGCTCATGAAAAACTGTTTTTT. As protein: CASSSGTGGAHEKLFF.